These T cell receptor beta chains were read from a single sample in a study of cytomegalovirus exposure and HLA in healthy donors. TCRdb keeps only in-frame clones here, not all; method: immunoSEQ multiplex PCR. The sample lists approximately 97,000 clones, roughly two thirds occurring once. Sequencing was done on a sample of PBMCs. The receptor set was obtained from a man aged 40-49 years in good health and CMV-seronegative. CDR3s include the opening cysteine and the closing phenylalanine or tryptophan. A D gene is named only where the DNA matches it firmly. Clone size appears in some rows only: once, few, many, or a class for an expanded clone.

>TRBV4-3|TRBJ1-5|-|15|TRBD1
TGCGCCAGCAGCCAGGGGACAGGACGCAATCAGCCCCAGCATTTT
CASSQGTGRNQPQHF
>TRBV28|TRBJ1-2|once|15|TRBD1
TGTGCCAGCAGTCCCCCGGGACAGGGAAGGGGTGGCTACACCTTC
CASSPPGQGRGGYTF
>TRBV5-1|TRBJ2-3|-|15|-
TGCGCCAGCAGCCGAAGCGGGCTCAGCACAGATACGCAGTATTTT
CASSRSGLSTDTQYF
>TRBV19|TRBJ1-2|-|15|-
TGTGCCAGTAGTGGTGTAACAAAAGAGGGCTATGGCTACACCTTC
CASSGVTKEGYGYTF
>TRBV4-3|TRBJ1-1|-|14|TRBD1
TGCGCCAGCAGCCAAGGACAGGGGTTGGGTGAAGCTTTCTTT
CASSQGQGLGEAFF
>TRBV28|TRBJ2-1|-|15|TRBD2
TGTGCCAGCAGGGAAGGACTAGCGGGTTACAATGAGCAGTTCTTC
CASREGLAGYNEQFF
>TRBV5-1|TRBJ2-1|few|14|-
TGCGCCAGCAGCTTGGGTAGGGGTACCTATGAGCAGTTCTTC
CASSLGRGTYEQFF
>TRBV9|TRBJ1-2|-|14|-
TGTGCCAGCAGCCTCCAGACAGGAAAGGATGGCTACACCTTC
CASSLQTGKDGYTF
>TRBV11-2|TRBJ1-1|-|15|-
TGTGCCAGCAGCGGGACTGGGACCCTGAACACTGAAGCTTTCTTT
CASSGTGTLNTEAFF
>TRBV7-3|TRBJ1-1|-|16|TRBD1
TGTGCCAGCAGTCCACGAAGCGGGCAGGGGGCCACTGAAGCTTTCTTT
CASSPRSGQGATEAFF
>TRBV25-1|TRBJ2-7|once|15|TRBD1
TGTGCCAGCAGTGACCCCGGACAGGAGCCCTACGAGCAGTACTTC
CASSDPGQEPYEQYF
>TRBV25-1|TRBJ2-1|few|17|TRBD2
TGTGCCAGCAGTGACTCGACTAGCGGGGACTCCTACAATGAGCAGTTCTTC
CASSDSTSGDSYNEQFF
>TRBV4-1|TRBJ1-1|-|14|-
TGCGCCAGCACCTTAGGGGAAAAAAACACTGAAGCTTTCTTT
CASTLGEKNTEAFF
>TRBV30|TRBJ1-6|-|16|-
TGTGCCTGGAGGACGATACAGAGCTCCTATAATTCACCCCTCCACTTT
CAWRTIQSSYNSPLHF
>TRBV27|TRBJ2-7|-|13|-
TGTGCCAGCAGTGAGCGCCCCTATGACGAGCAGTACTTC
CASSERPYDEQYF
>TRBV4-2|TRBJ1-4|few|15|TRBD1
TGTGCCAGCACCCGACAGGGGGCTGATTTAGAAAAACTGTTTTTT
CASTRQGADLEKLFF
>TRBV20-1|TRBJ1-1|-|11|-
TGCAGTGGCGATGCGGGCACTGAAGCTTTCTTT
CSGDAGTEAFF
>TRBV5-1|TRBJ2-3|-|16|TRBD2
TGCGCCAGCAGCTTGGCAGGGACTAGCGGGACAGATACGCAGTATTTT
CASSLAGTSGTDTQYF
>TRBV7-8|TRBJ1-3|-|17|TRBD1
TGTGCCAGCAGCTCGGCCGGGACAGGCCCCTCTGGAAACACCATATATTTT
CASSSAGTGPSGNTIYF
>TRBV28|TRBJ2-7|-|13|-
TGTGCCAGCAGTTTGGTCAGCTCCTACGAGCAGTACTTC
CASSLVSSYEQYF
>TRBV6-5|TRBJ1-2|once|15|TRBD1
TGTGCCAGCAGCCCTGGCTACAGGGGGTTTTTTGGCTACACCTTC
CASSPGYRGFFGYTF
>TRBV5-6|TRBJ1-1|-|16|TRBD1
TGTGCCAGCAGCTCGTTAGGGACAGGGGGTCGGACTGAAGCTTTCTTT
CASSSLGTGGRTEAFF
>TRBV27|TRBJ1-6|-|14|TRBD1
TGTGCCAGCAGTTCGACAGGGGATGGTTCACCCCTCCACTTT
CASSSTGDGSPLHF
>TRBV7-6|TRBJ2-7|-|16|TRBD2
TGTGCCAGCAGCTTAGTTTCAGCGGGGTCGTCCTACGAGCAGTACTTC
CASSLVSAGSSYEQYF
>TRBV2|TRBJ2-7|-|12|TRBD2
TGTGCCACCGGGGGGGAGCCTTACGAGCAGTACTTC
CATGGEPYEQYF
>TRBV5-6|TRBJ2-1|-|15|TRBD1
TGTGCCAGCAGTTCCGGGACAGGGTTGTACAATGAGCAGTTCTTC
CASSSGTGLYNEQFF
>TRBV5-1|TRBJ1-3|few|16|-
TGCGCCAGCAGCTTGGGGGGCAGCAACTCTGGAAACACCATATATTTT
CASSLGGSNSGNTIYF
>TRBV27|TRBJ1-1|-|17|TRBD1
TGTGCCAGCTCTCTAGTGGGGACAGGGGGCAGTAGCACTGAAGCTTTCTTT
CASSLVGTGGSSTEAFF
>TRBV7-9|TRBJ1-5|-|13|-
TGTGCCAGCAGCTTCGGACTGACTTACCCCCAGCATTTT
CASSFGLTYPQHF
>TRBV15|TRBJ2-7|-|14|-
TGTGCCACCAGCAGCCAAAAGGAGGGATACGAGCAGTACTTC
CATSSQKEGYEQYF
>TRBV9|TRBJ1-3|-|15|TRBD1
TGTGCCAGCAGCGGCCAGGGGGAGTCTGGAAACACCATATATTTT
CASSGQGESGNTIYF
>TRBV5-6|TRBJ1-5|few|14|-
TGTGCCAGCAGCTCCGGGAGAAGCAATCAGCCCCAGCATTTT
CASSSGRSNQPQHF
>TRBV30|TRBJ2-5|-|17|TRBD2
TGTGCCTGGAGGGGGACTAATCTAGCGGGGGGGCCAGAGACCCAGTACTTC
CAWRGTNLAGGPETQYF
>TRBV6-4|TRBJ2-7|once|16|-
TGTGCCAGCAGTGTGAGGGGGGGTAGCGGCCCCTACGAGCAGTACTTC
CASSVRGGSGPYEQYF
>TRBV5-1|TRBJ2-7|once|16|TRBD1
TGCGCCAGCAGCTACCTTACAGGGGCGAAATCCTACGAGCAGTACTTC
CASSYLTGAKSYEQYF
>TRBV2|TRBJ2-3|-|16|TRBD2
TGTGCCAGCAGTGAGCCTAGCGGGGGGCAGGGAGATACGCAGTATTTT
CASSEPSGGQGDTQYF
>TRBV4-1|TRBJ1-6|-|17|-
TGCGCCAGCAGCCAACCCCGCGGGGAATACTATAATTCACCCCTCCACTTT
CASSQPRGEYYNSPLHF
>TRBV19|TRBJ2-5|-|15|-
TGTGCCAGTAGGAGAGGACAGTCCTTCCAAGAGACCCAGTACTTC
CASRRGQSFQETQYF
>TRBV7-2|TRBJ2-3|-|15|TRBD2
TGTGCCAGCAGCTTACGCGGGGGGCGCACAGATACGCAGTATTTT
CASSLRGGRTDTQYF
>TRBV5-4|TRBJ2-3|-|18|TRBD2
TGTGCCAGCAGCTTGAATAGGCGGGGGGTAAGAAGCACAGATACGCAGTATTTT
CASSLNRRGVRSTDTQYF
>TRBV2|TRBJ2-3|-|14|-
TGTGCCAGCGTCCGGGATCACCCCACAGATACGCAGTATTTT
CASVRDHPTDTQYF
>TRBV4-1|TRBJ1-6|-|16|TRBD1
TGCGCCAGCAGCCAAGATCCGCGACAGGGCCCCTCACCCCTCCACTTT
CASSQDPRQGPSPLHF
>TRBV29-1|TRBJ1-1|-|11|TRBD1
TGCAGCGTTGGACAGGGGAATGAAGCTTTCTTT
CSVGQGNEAFF
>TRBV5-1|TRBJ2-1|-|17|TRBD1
TGCGCCAGCAGCTTGGAGCCCGGGACAGGGACCTACAATGAGCAGTTCTTC
CASSLEPGTGTYNEQFF
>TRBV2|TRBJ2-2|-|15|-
TGTGCCAGCAGTTATCAGGGGCGCTCCACCGGGGAGCTGTTTTTT
CASSYQGRSTGELFF
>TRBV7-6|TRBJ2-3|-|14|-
TGTGCCTCGCGGGCTCATACTAGCACAGATACGCAGTATTTT
CASRAHTSTDTQYF
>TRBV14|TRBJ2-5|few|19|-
TGTGCCAGCAGCCAAGAGGGCCCCGGGGCGGCGGGGGCATCAGAGACCCAGTACTTC
CASSQEGPGAAGASETQYF
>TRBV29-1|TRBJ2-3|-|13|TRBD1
TGCAGCGTTGGGCCGAGGGGGCCTGATACGCAGTATTTT
CSVGPRGPDTQYF
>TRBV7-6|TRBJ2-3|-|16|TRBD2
TGTGCCAGCAGCTCGGGACTAGCGGGGGAGGGGGATACGCAGTATTTT
CASSSGLAGEGDTQYF
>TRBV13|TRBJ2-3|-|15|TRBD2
TGTGCCAGCAGCGCATATAGCGGGGGGGAAGATACGCAGTATTTT
CASSAYSGGEDTQYF
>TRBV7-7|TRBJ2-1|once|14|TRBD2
TGTGCCAGCAGCTTAGCGGGGGGGAACAATGAGCAGTTCTTC
CASSLAGGNNEQFF
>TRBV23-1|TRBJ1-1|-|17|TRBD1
TGCGCCAGCAGTCAATCGCGACAGGGCCCCTGGGGCACTGAAGCTTTCTTT
CASSQSRQGPWGTEAFF
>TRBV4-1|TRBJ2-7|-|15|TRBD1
TGCGCCAGCAGCCCGTTGCAGGGGGCGAGTCGCGAGCAGTACTTC
CASSPLQGASREQYF
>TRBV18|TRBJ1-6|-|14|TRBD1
TGTGCCAGCTCACTAACCGACAGGGGTTCACCCCTCCACTTT
CASSLTDRGSPLHF
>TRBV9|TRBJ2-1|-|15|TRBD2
TGTGCCAGCAGCGTAGCTAGCGGGGGGGCCGGTGAGCAGTTCTTC
CASSVASGGAGEQFF